This entry lists 9 T cell receptor beta chains sequenced from one sample in a study of cytomegalovirus exposure and HLA in healthy donors. In the PCR, 60 Vbeta and 13 Jbeta primers were used. TCRdb keeps only in-frame clones here, not all; method: immunoSEQ multiplex PCR. This sample yields 90,000 to 100,000 clones, of which approximately 80% are seen a single time; 7.7% belongs to the top ten. Sequencing was carried out using PBMCs. The receptors here all came from a female donor in good health and CMV-seronegative.

The chain is built from TRBV18 and TRBJ2-3; 7 bases agree with TRBD2. Trimming cost V 7 bases and J 0 bases; bases outside gene matches: 7. There are 15 residues in the CDR3. Germline V gene data show CDR1 as KGHSH and CDR2 as LQKENI. The CDR3 loop reads CASFRSGGSTDTQYF. As DNA, the CDR3 is TGTGCCAGCTTCAGGTCGGGAGGCAGCACAGATACGCAGTATTTT.

The CDR3 sequence is CASSYPGLNTEAFF. CDR3 DNA sequence: TGTGCCAGCAGTTACCCGGGGTTGAACACTGAAGCTTTCTTT. The rearrangement uses TRBV6-5 and TRBJ1-1; D gene ambiguous. Trimming removed 2 bases at V and 0 bases at J, with 7 bases between. This CDR3 is 14 amino acids long. Per the germline V gene, CDR1 is MNHEY and CDR2 is SVGAGI.

The rearrangement joins TRBV29-1 to TRBJ2-7; D might be TRBD2 (6 bases). The V end was cut by 4 bases, the J end by 4 bases, with 14 bases between. This CDR3 is built from 13 residues. The germline V gene encodes CDR1 SQVTM and CDR2 ANQGSEA. In nucleotides, the CDR3 is TGCAGCGTTGGGCGGGGTTTGGGGTACGAGCAGTACTTC. Its translation: CSVGRGLGYEQYF.

CDR3 loop: CASSPPGNNSPLHF. The CDR3 DNA reads as TGTGCCAGCAGTCCCCCGGGAAATAATTCACCCCTCCACTTT. This chain uses TRBV6-5 with TRBJ1-6; no clear D gene. The CDR3 consists of 14 residues. Germline assignment: CDR1 MNHEY and CDR2 SVGAGI. V was cut by 5 bases and J by 5 bases, with 10 bases left in between.

V gene TRBV6-5 combines with J gene TRBJ1-1; D is undetermined. The CDR3 loop spans 14 amino acids. Germline CDR1 reads MNHEY; CDR2 reads SVGAGI. Trimming shortened V by 3 bases and J by 1 base, and 9 bases separated the two germline ends. DNA for the CDR3: TGTGCCAGCAGTTATTTTTGGCAGAACACTGAAGCTTTCTTT. Translated: CASSYFWQNTEAFF.

The genes are TRBV29-1 and TRBJ2-3, with 13 bases fitting TRBD2. The V segment lost 4 bases and the J segment 0 bases; nucleotides outside the gene matches: 7. Per the germline V gene, CDR1 is SQVTM and CDR2 is ANQGSEA. This CDR3 contains 17 residues. The chain's CDR3 is CSVAPTSGRPSTDTQYF. The CDR3 DNA reads as TGCAGCGTTGCCCCGACTAGCGGGAGGCCAAGCACAGATACGCAGTATTTT.

J is TRBJ1-1 and V is TRBV10-1, with unresolved D. V lost 5 bases and J lost 6, with 7 bases in between. Germline assignment: CDR1 WNHNN and CDR2 SYGVQD (reference sequence). This CDR3 has 11 amino acids. CDR3 residues: CASSRHPEAFF. The CDR3 nucleotides read TGCGCCAGCAGTAGACACCCTGAAGCTTTCTTT.

This sequence joins TRBV5-1 and TRBJ2-1, with D perhaps matching TRBD2 (7 bases). Germline loops: CDR1 SGHRS, CDR2 YFSETQ. Trimming removed 2 bases from V and 8 bases from J, with 17 bases in between. The CDR3 has 15 residues. CDR3 sequence: CASSFWGGAVDEQFF. The CDR3 coding sequence is TGCGCCAGCAGCTTTTGGGGGGGGGCCGTAGATGAGCAGTTCTTC.

The rearrangement joins TRBV19 to TRBJ1-5, with D unresolved. Germline V lookup: CDR1 LNHDA, CDR2 SQIVND (reference sequence). CDR3 length: 17 residues. V lost 7 bases to trimming and J lost 4 bases, with 23 bases between them. This CDR3 is CASTSLRGRFRNQPQHF. CDR3 bases: TGTGCCAGTACTTCATTGCGGGGTAGGTTTCGGAATCAGCCCCAGCATTTT. The full variable domain, rest sourced from reference TRBV19 and TRBJ1-5, is DGGITQSPKYLFRKEGQNVTLSCEQNLNHDAMYWYRQDPGQGLRLIYYSQIVNDFQKGDIAEGYSVSREKKESFPLTVTSAQKNPTAFYLCASTSLRGRFRNQPQHFGDGTRLSIL.